This TCR beta chain is drawn from a study (dated by TCRdb to between 2021 and 2022). A remark on this clone: What this receptor recognizes is not known. Base qualities were left out, and no much larger clone turns up one base away.

TCR beta chain repertoires were profiled by survey-level sequencing on the immunoSEQ platform. The published analysis was carried out like this. Repertoire diversity was measured with the inverse Simpson index, and CDR3 amino acid length spectratypes and V-J pairing frequencies were compared. TCR beta CDR3 sequences were matched against VDJdb to annotate clonotypes specific to SARS-CoV-2, CMV, influenza A and EBV. TCRdb stores this immuneACCESS table with in-frame sequences only. Part of the clones is absent; in the studies checked, under half of the shortfall reflects unresolved V genes, and no reason is known for the rest. V, J and clone size were drawn from that table, and D and trimming were deduced from the DNA. This sample comprises around 54,000 clones, approximately 95% of them detected only once. The leading ten clones occupy roughly a tenth of the sample. The paper as a whole reports these results and caveats: Further investigation, including longitudinal sampling and assessment of a control group, is stated by the authors to be required.

V is reduced by 7 bases and J by 0 bases, leaving a spacing of 15 bases between them. Based on the germline V gene (reference sequence), the CDR1 and CDR2 sequences are MNHEY and SMNVEV. From the cysteine up to the phenylalanine, the CDR3 has a length of 15 residues. Only the CDR3 DNA stays, 45 bases, in frame from base 1. PBMCs were isolated from peripheral blood, and genomic DNA from unsorted PBMCs was used for TCR beta sequencing. The receptor was derived from a man aged 35 to 55 with rheumatoid arthritis. The chain joins TRBV27 to TRBJ1-1, with the D gene too uncertain to name. The sequenced sample consisted of PBMCs. The CDR3 reads as follows: CASKHPGVLNTEAFF. In nucleotide form, the sequence is TGTGCCAGCAAACACCCGGGAGTGTTGAACACTGAAGCTTTCTTT.